These 24 T cell receptor beta chains share one sample of origin, sequenced in a study of T cells after yellow fever vaccination. Using its own MiXCR run on the 5' RACE reads, TCRdb lists one record per CDR3 protein. The data contain about 230,000 distinct CDR3 sequences, 6.5% to 7.5% of them singletons. This specimen was CD4+ T cells sorted from PBMCs, taken on the day of the yellow fever booster vaccination. The receptors stem from a man aged 25 to 45 who received the YFV17D yellow fever vaccine.

The rearrangement uses TRBV5-5 and TRBJ2-3; D remains ambiguous. CDR3 size: 15 residues. The germline V and J ends were trimmed by 1 base and 4 bases, with 13 bases remaining between them. Germline CDR1 is SGHKS and CDR2 is YYEKEE (reference sequence). The CDR3 protein is CASSLFGRVADTQYF. CDR3 nucleotide sequence: TGTGCCAGCAGCTTGTTCGGTCGGGTGGCAGATACGCAGTATTTT.

This clonotype was found many times. The chain has TRBV20-1 and TRBJ2-2; 8 bases align to TRBD1. In germline, CDR1 is DFQATT, CDR2 SNEGSKA (reference sequence). The CDR3 has 12 residues. The ends lost 7 bases at V and 6 bases at J; junction bases unmatched: 4. The CDR3, as DNA: TGCAGTGTTACACAGGGGGCCGGGGAGCTGTTTTTT. This sequence encodes CSVTQGAGELFF.

This clonotype has just a few counts. This sequence joins TRBV19 and TRBJ2-3; D perhaps matches TRBD1 (5 bases). The V end was cut by 1 base, the J end by 2 bases, with 10 bases between. Germline CDR1 LNHDA, CDR2 SQIVND (reference sequence). The CDR3 runs 15 residues. Written as DNA, the CDR3 is TGTGCCAGTAGTATAGGGCCAGGGTCCACAGATACGCAGTATTTT. This encodes CASSIGPGSTDTQYF. Variable domain in full (rest from reference TRBV19 and TRBJ2-3): DGGITQSPKYLFRKEGQNVTLSCEQNLNHDAMYWYRQDPGQGLRLIYYSQIVNDFQKGDIAEGYSVSREKKESFPLTVTSAQKNPTAFYLCASSIGPGSTDTQYFGPGTRLTVL.

This clonotype has more than one count but fewer than ten. The genes are TRBV19 and TRBJ1-1; D possibly corresponds to TRBD1 (5 bases). The CDR3 spans 15 residues. Deletions cut 6 bases from V and 1 base from J, with 15 bases between. CDR1 and CDR2 from the germline V gene are LNHDA and SQIVND (reference sequence). The DNA for the CDR3 is TGTGCCAGTAGATCCGGTGGGGCGCGGAACACTGAAGCTTTCTTT. Its translation: CASRSGGARNTEAFF. Full variable domain (missing parts from reference TRBV19 and TRBJ1-1): DGGITQSPKYLFRKEGQNVTLSCEQNLNHDAMYWYRQDPGQGLRLIYYSQIVNDFQKGDIAEGYSVSREKKESFPLTVTSAQKNPTAFYLCASRSGGARNTEAFFGQGTRLTVV.

This clonotype occurred many times. The chain is built from TRBV7-2 and TRBJ1-2, with D unresolved. V was cut by 0 bases and J by 4 bases, with 6 bases left in between. CDR1 is SGHTA, CDR2 FQGNSA, per germline. The CDR3 extends over 13 amino acids. The CDR3 coding sequence is TGTGCCAGCAGCTTAGCAGAGGGCTATGGCTACACCTTC. It encodes CASSLAEGYGYTF.

This clonotype was observed a handful of times. The chain employs TRBV7-3 and TRBJ2-7; the D gene is possibly TRBD2 (7 bases). The V end was cut by 4 bases, the J end by 0 bases, with 25 bases between. CDR3 size: 19 residues. CDR1 is SGHTA and CDR2 is FQGTGA in the germline V gene. The chain's CDR3 is CASSSLWGGGTERSYEQYF. Written as DNA, the CDR3 is TGTGCCAGCAGCTCCCTTTGGGGGGGCGGGACCGAGCGCTCCTACGAGCAGTACTTC.

V and J are TRBV21-1 and TRBJ1-1. TRBV21-1 is a known pseudogene. The CDR3 has 13 residues. The CDR3 reads CASSYGLGTEAFF. The CDR3 region has the DNA TGTGCCAGCAGTTATGGTTTGGGCACTGAAGCTTTCTTT.

This clonotype was detected many times. The genes are TRBV10-2 and TRBJ2-7; 14 bases match TRBD2. CDR1 WSHSY and CDR2 SAAADI come from the germline V gene. V gave up 7 bases and J gave up 3 bases; unmatched junction bases: 11. The CDR3 totals 17 residues. This chain's CDR3 is CASKGLGTSGSFYEQYF. CDR3 coding DNA: TGCGCCAGCAAGGGCCTCGGGACTAGCGGGAGTTTCTACGAGCAGTACTTC.

V and J are TRBV7-8 and TRBJ2-7; D gene ambiguous. This CDR3 is built from 14 residues. Trimming removed 3 bases from V and 7 bases from J, with 16 bases in between. Germline V gene sequence: CDR1 SGHVS, CDR2 FQNEAQ. CDR3 nucleotide sequence: TGTGCCAGCAGCTTCCGAGACCCCTTAAATGAGCAGTACTTC. Translating it yields CASSFRDPLNEQYF.

This chain joins TRBV5-1 and TRBJ1-1; possible D gene TRBD1, 6 bases. V gave up 2 bases and J gave up 2 bases, with 10 bases separating them. The germline V gene encodes CDR1 SGHRS and CDR2 YFSETQ. The CDR3 has 14 residues. CDR3 protein: CASSFDGGNTEAFF. The CDR3 DNA reads as TGCGCCAGCAGCTTTGATGGGGGCAACACTGAAGCTTTCTTT.

The chain combines TRBV5-1 with TRBJ1-1, with D unresolved. In germline, CDR1 is SGHRS, CDR2 YFSETQ. The CDR3 is 14 residues long. The germline V and J ends were trimmed by 0 bases and 1 base, with 7 bases remaining between them. The CDR3 loop reads CASSLEAGNTEAFF. The CDR3 DNA reads TGCGCCAGCAGCTTGGAAGCCGGGAACACTGAAGCTTTCTTT.

Ten or more counts support this clonotype. V gene TRBV12-3 or TRBV12-4 combines with J gene TRBJ2-7, with D possibly TRBD2 on 6 matching bases. V was clipped by 8 bases and J by 4 bases, with 15 bases between them. This CDR3 spans 13 amino acids. CDR3 loop: CASRRDGVYEQYF. CDR3 DNA sequence: TGTGCCAGCCGGCGGGACGGGGTATACGAGCAGTACTTC.

V and J are TRBV27 and TRBJ1-1; maybe TRBD1 (5 bases). CDR1 is MNHEY, CDR2 SMNVEV, per germline (reference sequence). Trimming took off 6 bases at V and 9 bases at J, with 23 bases between the two ends. The CDR3 is 15 residues long. CDR3 nucleotide sequence: TGTGCCAGCAGACCACCTGCGGGGAGGGGAGCGAAAGCTTTCTTT. Translating it yields CASRPPAGRGAKAFF.

This chain links TRBV20-1 with TRBJ2-3; D may be TRBD2 (6 bases). Germline assignment: CDR1 DFQATT and CDR2 SNEGSKA (reference sequence). The CDR3 sequence is 15 residues long. V lost 0 bases to trimming and J lost 6 bases, with 16 bases between them. The CDR3 loop is CSARDLGGAGDTQYF. The CDR3 bases are TGCAGTGCTAGAGATCTCGGGGGAGCGGGTGATACGCAGTATTTT.

This clonotype was picked up a small number of times. CDR3 coding DNA: TGCGCCAGCAGCCCCACTGGGGAAAGGAATCAGCCCCAGCATTTT. Translation gives CASSPTGERNQPQHF. The chain is built from TRBV5-1 and TRBJ1-5; D call uncertain. Per the germline V gene, CDR1 is SGHRS and CDR2 is YFSETQ. V lost 4 bases, J lost 4 bases, and 15 bases lay in between. The CDR3 loop spans 15 amino acids.

This clonotype has just a few counts. The J gene is TRBJ2-2, the V gene TRBV6-1; D is unresolved. Trimming pared 5 bases from V and 1 base from J, leaving 14 bases between. The germline gives CDR1 MNHNS, CDR2 SASEGT. This CDR3 is 16 amino acids long. CDR3 sequence reads: CASSRYRAKNTGELFF. As DNA, the CDR3 is TGTGCCAGCAGTCGGTATCGGGCGAAGAACACCGGGGAGCTGTTTTTT.

This clonotype was detected ten times or more. V usage is TRBV20-1 and J usage is TRBJ1-4; 10 nucleotides line up with TRBD1. Per germline, CDR1 DFQATT and CDR2 SNEGSKA (reference sequence). V dropped 5 bases and J dropped 8; count of bases not matched to a gene: 8. The CDR3 extends over 14 amino acids. The CDR3 spells CSAGRQGAGEKLFF. The CDR3 DNA reads as TGCAGTGCTGGGAGACAGGGGGCAGGGGAAAAACTGTTTTTT.

Many counts were recorded for this clonotype. The chain joins TRBV21-1 to TRBJ2-7; the DNA was not compared with TRBD1, the D call given in the table. TRBV21-1 is listed as a pseudogene. CDR3 length: 14 amino acids. As DNA, the CDR3 is TGTGCCACCCAACTAGGGACACCCACCTACGAGCAGTACTTC. It specifies CATQLGTPTYEQYF.

By sample fraction, this clonotype is medium-sized. This rearrangement joins TRBV7-6 to TRBJ2-7, with D tentatively TRBD1 (6 bases). V shed 3 bases and J shed 1 base, with 10 bases lying between them. The CDR3 is made up of 14 amino acids. CDR1 and CDR2 (germline): SGHVS, FNYEAQ. The CDR3 DNA is TGTGCCAGCAGCTTTTCAGGGGATTCCTACGAGCAGTACTTC. Amino acids: CASSFSGDSYEQYF.

The V and J genes are TRBV7-2 and TRBJ2-3; 7 nucleotides agree with TRBD2. From germline, CDR1 is SGHTA and CDR2 FQGNSA. The V segment lost 5 bases and the J segment 7 bases; nucleotides outside the gene matches: 6. This CDR3 is 13 amino acids long. CDR3 sequence: CASSPGRENTQYF. CDR3 coding DNA: TGTGCCAGCAGCCCTGGGCGGGAGAATACGCAGTATTTT.

This clonotype showed up many times. The V and J genes are TRBV7-9 and TRBJ2-7; D is unclear. The V end lost 1 base, the J end lost 12 bases, and 19 bases lay between the germline ends. In germline, CDR1 is SEHNR, CDR2 FQNEAQ (reference sequence). This CDR3 is built from 14 residues. CDR3: CASSLDGRPRGRYF. In DNA, the CDR3 is TGTGCCAGCAGCTTAGATGGCAGACCCCGCGGACGGTACTTC.

This sequence joins TRBV12-3 or TRBV12-4 and TRBJ1-5, with D possibly TRBD1 on 6 matching bases. The CDR3 loop spans 14 amino acids. The V end was cut by 4 bases, the J end by 2 bases, with 9 bases between. The CDR3 loop reads CASSSDSGNQPQHF. The CDR3 coding sequence is TGTGCCAGCAGTTCGGACAGTGGCAATCAGCCCCAGCATTTT.

This clonotype was seen more than once but under ten times. The chain joins TRBV12-3 or TRBV12-4 to TRBJ2-5; 9 nucleotides agree with TRBD1. The V gene end was trimmed by 5 bases and the J gene end by 5 bases; junction bases not matched to a gene: 6. The CDR3 consists of 14 residues. The CDR3 nucleotides read TGTGCCAGCAGTATGACAGGGGGGTTGGAGACCCAGTACTTC. It translates to CASSMTGGLETQYF.

The chain has TRBV6-2 or TRBV6-3 and TRBJ2-7, with D tentatively TRBD2 (5 bases). Germline assignment: CDR1 MNHEY and CDR2 SVGEGT. The V end was cut by 2 bases, the J end by 2 bases, with 10 bases between. This CDR3 region has 14 residues. The DNA of the CDR3 is TGTGCCAGCAGTTACCAGCGGAACCCCTACGAGCAGTACTTC. Its protein product is CASSYQRNPYEQYF.